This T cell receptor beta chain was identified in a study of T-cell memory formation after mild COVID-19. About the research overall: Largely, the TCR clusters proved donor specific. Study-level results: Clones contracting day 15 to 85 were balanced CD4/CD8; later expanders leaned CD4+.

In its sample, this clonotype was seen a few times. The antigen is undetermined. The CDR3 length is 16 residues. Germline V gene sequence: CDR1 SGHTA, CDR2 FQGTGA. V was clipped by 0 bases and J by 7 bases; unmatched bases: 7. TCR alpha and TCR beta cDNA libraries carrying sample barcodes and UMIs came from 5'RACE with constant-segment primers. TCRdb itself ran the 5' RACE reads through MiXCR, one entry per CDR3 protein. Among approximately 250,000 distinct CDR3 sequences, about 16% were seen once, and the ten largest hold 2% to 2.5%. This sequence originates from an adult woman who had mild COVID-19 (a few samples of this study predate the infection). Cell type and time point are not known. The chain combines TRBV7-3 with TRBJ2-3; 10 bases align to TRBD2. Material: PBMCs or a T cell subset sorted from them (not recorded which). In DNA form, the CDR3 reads TGTGCCAGCAGCTTAACGAGGAGCGGGGGGGCACATACGCAGTATTTT. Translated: CASSLTRSGGAHTQYF.